The rows below give T cell receptor beta chains drawn from one sample of a study of blood T cell repertoires in COVID-19. Data came from immunoSEQ multiplex PCR; TCRdb stores just in-frame clones and leaves some out. This sample has about 250,000 clones, with approximately 82% found just once. The sequenced sample consisted of peripheral blood. The source is a man in his forties with active or convalescent COVID-19. CDR3s include the opening cysteine and the closing phenylalanine or tryptophan. D genes are given only for firm matches. Part of the rows lack a size; the others show once, few, many or a class for expanded clones.

>TRBV7-8|NA|TRBJ1-5|TRBD1
TGTGCCAGCAGCTTAATACAGGGGAGCAATCAGCCCCAGCATTTT
CASSLIQGSNQPQHF
>TRBV5-1|NA|TRBJ2-7|NA
TGCGCCAGCCGACAGATACAAACCCACTACGAGCAGTACTTC
CASRQIQTHYEQYF
>TRBV30|NA|TRBJ2-6|NA
TGTGCCTGGAGTCCCATCCTCCTGAGGACAGATATCTCTGGGGCCAACGTCCTGACTTTC
CAWSPILLRTDISGANVLTF
>TRBV10-3|NA|TRBJ1-5|TRBD1
TGTGCCATCAGTGAGAATCCGACAGGGGGGCAGCCCCAGCATTTT
CAISENPTGGQPQHF
>TRBV3-1/TRBV3-2|NA|TRBJ2-2|TRBD1
TGTGCCAGCAGCCAGAGGGACAGGGACACCGGGGAGCTGTTTTTT
CASSQRDRDTGELFF
>TRBV11-3|once|TRBJ2-1|TRBD2
TGTGCCAGCAGCTCCGGGACTAGCGGGGGGCCAGACAATGAGCAGTTCTTC
CASSSGTSGGPDNEQFF
>TRBV19|few|TRBJ2-7|NA
TGTGCCAGTAGTATTGGGGGACACTCCTACGAGCAGTACTTC
CASSIGGHSYEQYF
>TRBV5-1|NA|TRBJ2-2|NA
TGCGCCAGCAGTGACGCGGTAGGAGTGTTTCTGAACACCGGGGAGCTGTTTTTT
CASSDAVGVFLNTGELFF
>TRBV24-1|NA|TRBJ1-2|NA
TGTGCCACCAGTGATCCATCGGACAGACGCTACACCTTC
CATSDPSDRRYTF
>TRBV7-8|NA|TRBJ1-2|NA
TGTGCCAGCAGCCCTCGGGGGGGGCACCCCAACGGCTACACCTTC
CASSPRGGHPNGYTF
>TRBV19|NA|TRBJ1-1|NA
TGTGCCAGTAGCAAGGCCAGGACAGTGAACACTGAAGCTTTCTTT
CASSKARTVNTEAFF
>TRBV7-2|NA|TRBJ2-7|NA
TGTGCCAGCAGCTTAGGCAAAGGGGGTTCCTACGAGCAGTACTTC
CASSLGKGGSYEQYF
>TRBV25-1|NA|TRBJ1-3|NA
TGTGCCAGCAGTGCCCAGGGGCGAGAGTCTGGAAACACCATATATTTT
CASSAQGRESGNTIYF
>TRBV5-1|NA|TRBJ2-3|NA
TGCGCCAGCAGCCTGGGTCTTGGCACAGATACGCAGTATTTT
CASSLGLGTDTQYF
>TRBV12-3/TRBV12-4|once|TRBJ1-2|NA
TGTGCCAGCAGGCCGGGACTAGACTATGGCTACACCTTC
CASRPGLDYGYTF
>TRBV2|once|TRBJ1-1|NA
TGTGCCAGCAGCCCCTGGGGCAGTGTGAACACTGAAGCTTTCTTT
CASSPWGSVNTEAFF
>TRBV5-8|NA|TRBJ1-2|TRBD1
TGTGCCAGCAGGCCAGAAGACGCAGGGGGAGGCTACACCTTC
CASRPEDAGGGYTF
>TRBV20-1|few|TRBJ1-2|TRBD1
TGCAGTGCTAGCACAGGGGATGGCTACACCTTC
CSASTGDGYTF
>TRBV3-1/TRBV3-2|few|TRBJ1-6|NA
TGTGCCAGCAGCCAAGATGGGAGTCCAATAATCTCACCCCTCCACTTT
CASSQDGSPIISPLHF
>TRBV24-1|NA|TRBJ2-2|TRBD1
TGTGCCACCGCGTCGGGACAGCTAGTAGGGGAGCTGTTTTTT
CATASGQLVGELFF
>TRBV7-6|NA|TRBJ2-1|NA
TGTGCCAGCACCAGATCAGGGGTAGACTACAATGAGCAGTTCTTC
CASTRSGVDYNEQFF
>TRBV6-2/TRBV6-3|once|TRBJ1-5|NA
TGTGCCAGCAGTTACGGGCAGGGGCATGGGCAGCCCCAGCATTTT
CASSYGQGHGQPQHF
>TRBV5-6|NA|TRBJ1-2|TRBD1
TGTGCCAGCAGCTTGTACGGCCAGGGGGAAAGTGGCTACACCTTC
CASSLYGQGESGYTF
>TRBV5-1|NA|TRBJ1-1|NA
TGCGCCAGCAGCTTGGGAACAGGGAACACTGAAGCTTTCTTT
CASSLGTGNTEAFF
>TRBV4-3|NA|TRBJ1-2|TRBD1
TGCGCCAGCAGCCAAAAAGGCCTGACAGGGGAAGGCTACACCTTC
CASSQKGLTGEGYTF
>TRBV7-9|NA|TRBJ1-4|NA
TGTGCCAGCAGAAAAGTTACAGGCAGGCGGAATGAAAAACTGTTTTTT
CASRKVTGRRNEKLFF
>TRBV6-5|few|TRBJ2-3|TRBD2
TGTGCCAGCAGCCACCAGCGGGGGGGCATGGATACGCAGTATTTT
CASSHQRGGMDTQYF
>TRBV5-1|NA|TRBJ1-2|NA
TGCGCCAGCAGCTTAAACGCACAGGCTAACTATGGCTACACCTTC
CASSLNAQANYGYTF
>TRBV4-1|NA|TRBJ1-4|NA
TGCGCCAGCAGCCAAGTTGACAGCCAAGCCAGGGCTTGGAATGAAAAACTGTTTTTT
CASSQVDSQARAWNEKLFF
>TRBV19|NA|TRBJ2-3|NA
TGTGCCAGTAAGGACTGGTCTGGCTCAGATACGCAGTATTTT
CASKDWSGSDTQYF
>TRBV11-3|NA|TRBJ1-1|NA
TGTGCCAGCAGCTTAGGGGGGGGAAACACTGAAGCTTTCTTT
CASSLGGGNTEAFF
>TRBV21-1|NA|TRBJ2-6|NA
TGTGCCAGCAGCAAATCGAGAGGACAGGTACTGTCTGTCTCGTCTGGGGCCAACGTCCTGACTTTC
CASSKSRGQVLSVSSGANVLTF
>TRBV29-1|NA|TRBJ2-5|NA
TGCAGCGTTGAAACCGGGTCCCAAGAGACCCAGTACTTC
CSVETGSQETQYF
>TRBV29-1|NA|TRBJ2-5|NA
TGCAGCGTTGGGGGCGAGGAGACCCAGTACTTC
CSVGGEETQYF
>TRBV28|NA|TRBJ2-3|TRBD2
TGTGCCAGCAGTTTATTCTCTTCTCCGGGACTAGCGTACACAGATACGCAGTATTTT
CASSLFSSPGLAYTDTQYF
>TRBV7-2|few|TRBJ1-1|TRBD1
TGTGCCAGCAGCCCGGGACAGTCGAACACTGAAGCTTTCTTT
CASSPGQSNTEAFF
>TRBV12-1|NA|TRBJ1-5|NA
TGTGCCAGCAGCTTACGGTATAGCAATCAGCCCCAGCATTTT
CASSLRYSNQPQHF
>TRBV6-2/TRBV6-3|NA|TRBJ2-5|TRBD2
TGTGCCAGCAGCGACCCCGGGGGGGCGACACAAGAGACCCAGTACTTC
CASSDPGGATQETQYF
>TRBV7-2|NA|TRBJ2-2|TRBD1
TGTGCCAGTAGGGGACAGGGGGACGCGAACACCGGGGAGCTGTTTTTT
CASRGQGDANTGELFF
>TRBV6-1|once|TRBJ2-4|NA
TGTGCCAGCAGTGATGCAAGAGGGCGTCGTTTGTACTTC
CASSDARGRRLYF
>TRBV7-2|NA|TRBJ2-3|NA
TGTGCCAGCAGCTCCGGGATCACTCTATCCGATACGCAGTATTTT
CASSSGITLSDTQYF
>TRBV13|NA|TRBJ2-7|TRBD2
TGTGCCAGCAGCCCACACGACTACGGGGGGGGACAAGGCGAGCAGTACTTC
CASSPHDYGGGQGEQYF
>TRBV4-1|NA|TRBJ2-2|NA
TGCGCCAGCAGCCAAGCGGGGTGGGCGGTGAACACCGGGGAGCTGTTTTTT
CASSQAGWAVNTGELFF
>TRBV18|NA|TRBJ2-7|TRBD2
TGTGCCAGCTCACCCGGGACTAGCTTATTAAACGAGCAGTACTTC
CASSPGTSLLNEQYF
>TRBV19|once|TRBJ1-5|NA
TGTGCCAGTAGTATAGGAGGAGGGTATGATCAGCCCCAGCATTTT
CASSIGGGYDQPQHF
>TRBV24-1|NA|TRBJ1-3|NA
TGTGCCACCAGTGACTCGTCCGACAGTACCATATATTTT
CATSDSSDSTIYF
>TRBV29-1|NA|TRBJ1-1|NA
TGCAGCGTTGAGGGCGGGCTGAACACTGAAGCTTTCTTT
CSVEGGLNTEAFF
>TRBV12-3/TRBV12-4|NA|TRBJ2-3|NA
TGTGCCAGCTCCACGGCAGATACGCAGTATTTT
CASSTADTQYF
>TRBV9|NA|TRBJ1-6|NA
TGTGCCAGCAGCCTTGATGGAGGGACTCGGAAGCCCCTCCACTTT
CASSLDGGTRKPLHF
>TRBV29-1|once|TRBJ1-2|NA
TGCAGCGTTGAAAACAGGGAAGTTGGCTACACCTTC
CSVENREVGYTF
>TRBV30|NA|TRBJ1-1|NA
TGTGCCTGGGGGGGAGCCACTGAAGCTTTCTTT
CAWGGATEAFF
>TRBV9|NA|TRBJ1-5|TRBD1
TGTGCCAGCAGCAAGGGACAGGGAAGCAATCAGCCCCAGCATTTT
CASSKGQGSNQPQHF
>TRBV10-3|NA|TRBJ2-7|TRBD2
TGTGCCATCGGACTAGCGGGAGGCTCTTACGAGCAGTACTTC
CAIGLAGGSYEQYF
>TRBV7-2|many|TRBJ1-2|TRBD1
TGTGCCAGCAGTTTCTCCCCCACAGGGGGCTATGGCTACACCTTC
CASSFSPTGGYGYTF
>TRBV5-4|NA|TRBJ2-1|TRBD2
TGTGCCAGGGAGCTAGCGGGAGTCAATGAGCAGTTCTTC
CARELAGVNEQFF
>TRBV7-6|NA|TRBJ2-1|TRBD1
TGTGCCAGCAGCTTCCCCGGGACAGGCTACAATGAGCAGTTCTTC
CASSFPGTGYNEQFF
>TRBV6-5|NA|TRBJ2-7|NA
TGTGCCAGCAGTAACCTAGGGGACTCCTACGAGCAGTACTTC
CASSNLGDSYEQYF
>TRBV2|NA|TRBJ2-1|NA
TGTGCCAGCAGTGAAGGCGGGCTAGGCGGGGATGAGCAGTTCTTC
CASSEGGLGGDEQFF
>TRBV18|NA|TRBJ1-1|TRBD1
TGTGCCAGCTCACCAGACCGGACAGGGGGCACTGAAGCTTTCTTT
CASSPDRTGGTEAFF